This TCR beta chain was identified during a study of T cell responses to AZD1222 COVID-19 vaccine. Concerning this clone: Its antigen is as yet unknown.

Method: immunoSEQ multiplex PCR; TCRdb's copy keeps in-frame clones and lacks some. The sample holds about 110,000 clones, about 92% seen once. The CDR3 totals 13 residues. The germline gives CDR1 MRHNA, CDR2 SNTAGT. Trimming shortened V by 3 bases and J by 0 bases, and 3 bases separated the two germline ends. Findings and limits, study-wide: Only a handful of AZD1222 recipients, several in all, had baseline seropositivity. Researchers took repertoire samples only after the peak T cell response had come. Donors were chiefly white British, with a greater number of females, and clonal diversity was perhaps underestimated. Per reports, nearly half of all spike-specific TCRs target regions that are unmutated in variants.

The source is an adult in good health. This specimen consisted of peripheral blood, obtained on day 0 of AZD1222 vaccination. The V call is TRBV6-4, the J call TRBJ1-5; no firm D call. CDR3 in amino acids: CASSEHSNQPQHF. The CDR3 bases are TGTGCCAGCAGTGAACATAGCAATCAGCCCCAGCATTTT.